The 17 T cell receptor beta chains reported below all come from one sample, sequenced in a study of lymphopenia after photon versus proton radiotherapy. Data came from immunoSEQ multiplex PCR; TCRdb stores just in-frame clones and leaves some out. The data show 16,000 or so clones, with 70% to 90% seen just once and 50% to 70% held by the top ten. This sample comprised peripheral blood, obtained from a patient treated with proton-based radiotherapy. All receptors derive from a woman aged 55-70 years with cholangiocarcinoma. Some clones in this sample may be carry-over from other donors' samples.

The J gene is TRBJ2-3, the V gene TRBV28; D may be TRBD2 (5 bases). Trimming cost V 10 bases and J 3 bases, with 20 bases left between them. This CDR3 has 15 residues. Germline V gene sequence: CDR1 MDHEN, CDR2 SYDVKM. The CDR3 sequence is CATTPAPRVTDTQYF. The DNA for the CDR3 is TGTGCCACCACCCCGGCCCCGAGGGTTACAGATACGCAGTATTTT.

This clone showed up just a few times. The CDR3 spells CASSRDVSNQPQHF. The DNA for the CDR3 is TGTGCCAGCAGTCGGGACGTTAGCAATCAGCCCCAGCATTTT. The chain links TRBV2 to TRBJ1-5, with a weak D call TRBD1 (5 bases). CDR3 length equals 14 residues. Deletions cut 5 bases from V and 0 bases from J, with 8 bases between. Germline values: CDR1 SNHLY, CDR2 FYNNEI.

A word on this clone: Compared with germline, one end of the junction differs, possibly owing to a read error. The V call is TRBV2, the J call TRBJ2-7; D gene unclear. Looked up from germline, CDR1 is SNHLY and CDR2 is FYNNEI. The CDR3 runs 12 residues. CDR3 region: CASIERPYERYF. The CDR3 DNA follows: TGTGCCAGCATAGAACGGCCCTACGAGCGGTACTTC.

In this sample, this clone turned up once. The chain combines TRBV29-1 with TRBJ1-2; D call uncertain. V lost 3 bases, J lost 4 bases, and 12 bases lay in between. The germline V gene has CDR1 SQVTM and CDR2 ANQGSEA. The CDR3 covers 13 residues. CDR3 protein: CSVDDLLFYGYTF. The CDR3 bases are TGCAGCGTTGACGATCTCCTTTTCTATGGCTACACCTTC.

The J gene is TRBJ1-1, the V gene TRBV11-2; TRBD1 aligns across 7 bases. Trimming removed 2 bases from V and 3 bases from J; junction bases left unmatched: 6. CDR1 is SGHAT and CDR2 is FQNNGV in the germline V gene. The CDR3 runs to 15 residues. CDR3 protein: CASSLQPTGDTEAFF. DNA of the CDR3: TGTGCCAGCAGCTTACAACCCACAGGGGACACTGAAGCTTTCTTT. Drawing the rest from reference TRBV11-2 and TRBJ1-1, the complete variable domain is EAGVAQSPRYKIIEKRQSVAFWCNPISGHATLYWYQQILGQGPKLLIQFQNNGVVDDSQLPKDRFSAERLKGVDSTLKIQPAKLEDSAVYLCASSLQPTGDTEAFFGQGTRLTVV.

V is TRBV5-1 and J is TRBJ2-2; no clear D gene. V was pared by 2 bases and J by 5 bases, with 16 bases between. CDR3 length equals 16 residues. Germline lookup yields CDR1 SGHRS and CDR2 YFSETQ. The CDR3 bases are TGCGCCAGCAGCTTCGAGACACTGGTGGGGACCGGGGAGCTGTTTTTT. Translation: CASSFETLVGTGELFF.

V is TRBV13 and J is TRBJ2-1, with D perhaps TRBD1 (5 bases). Looked up from germline, CDR1 is PRHDT and CDR2 is FYEKMQ (reference sequence). Trimming took 5 bases from V and 3 from J, leaving 11 bases between them. The CDR3 totals 14 residues. The CDR3 here is CASSPQGGYNEQFF. The CDR3 DNA reads TGTGCCAGCAGCCCCCAGGGCGGCTACAATGAGCAGTTCTTC.

The V gene is TRBV7-6, the J gene TRBJ1-3, with TRBD1 matching over 7 bases. CDR1 and CDR2 from the germline V gene are SGHVS and FNYEAQ. With 1 base clipped from V and 6 bases from J, the junction kept 3 bases outside the gene matches. This CDR3 comprises 14 residues. Written as DNA, the CDR3 is TGTGCCAGCAGCTTAGGAGGGACAGCAAACACCATATATTTT. Protein product: CASSLGGTANTIYF.

The chain uses TRBV19 and TRBJ1-2, with 8 bases lining up with TRBD1. The CDR3 is made up of 12 amino acids. Germline V lookup: CDR1 LNHDA, CDR2 SQIVND (reference sequence). Trimming removed 9 bases from V and 3 bases from J; junction bases left unmatched: 3. The CDR3 DNA follows: TGTGCCAGCACGGACAGGGACTATGGCTACACCTTC. It translates to CASTDRDYGYTF.

The chain employs TRBV5-8 and TRBJ1-5; TRBD1 aligns across 8 bases. Germline lookup yields CDR1 SGHTS and CDR2 YDEGEE. The CDR3 extends over 14 amino acids. V dropped 4 bases and J dropped 6; count of bases not matched to a gene: 6. The CDR3 nucleotides are TGTGCCAGCAGCCTAGGACAGGGACCTCAGCCCCAGCATTTT. Protein: CASSLGQGPQPQHF.

This clone was counted once. The V and J genes are TRBV18 and TRBJ1-2; 10 bases are shared with TRBD1. The V and J ends lost 2 bases and 6 bases, in that order; junction bases with no gene match: 6. Germline values: CDR1 KGHSH, CDR2 LQKENI. This CDR3 has 15 amino acids. The CDR3 DNA sequence: TGTGCCAGCTCACCAGGGACAGGGGCTGTAGATGGCTACACCTTC. This translates into CASSPGTGAVDGYTF.

V and J are TRBV6-5 and TRBJ1-5; D perhaps matches TRBD1 (6 bases). This CDR3 has 15 residues. The V gene's germline CDR1 is MNHEY and CDR2 SVGAGI. V lost 6 bases and J 0 bases, leaving 12 bases between the germline ends. CDR3 amino acids: CASRLDRYSNQPQHF. CDR3 DNA: TGTGCCAGCAGACTGGACAGATATAGCAATCAGCCCCAGCATTTT.

As for this clone: Its ends do not fully match the called genes, so a read error is possible. This chain uses TRBV7-7 with TRBJ2-7, with unresolved D. From germline, CDR1 is SSHAT and CDR2 FNYEAQ (reference sequence). The CDR3 is 14 amino acids. The CDR3, as DNA: TGTGCTAGCAGCCCGAGACGGATCTCCTACGAGCAGTACTTC. Protein: CASSPRRISYEQYF. Full variable domain (remainder filled in from reference TRBV7-7 and TRBJ2-7): GAGVSQSPRYKVTKRGQDVTLRCDPISSHATLYWYQQALGQGPEFLTYFNYEAQPDKSGLPSDRFSAERPEGSISTLTIQRTEQRDSAMYRCASSPRRISYEQYFGPGTRLTVT.

The rearrangement joins TRBV4-1 to TRBJ2-7, with unresolved D. Germline values: CDR1 MGHRA, CDR2 YSYEKL. This CDR3 region has 14 residues. V shed 1 base and J shed 1 base, with 8 bases lying between them. DNA for the CDR3: TGCGCCAGCAGCCAAGTCTTAGGGTCCTACGAGCAGTACTTC. Encoded protein: CASSQVLGSYEQYF.

V and J are TRBV6-6 and TRBJ1-5; the match to TRBD1 covers 12 bases. The CDR3 covers 16 residues. The trim removed 5 bases at V and 5 bases at J, leaving 7 bases unmatched. Germline V gene sequence: CDR1 MNHNY, CDR2 SVGAGI (reference sequence). CDR3 amino acids: CASSARDRGRDQPQHF. CDR3 nucleotides: TGTGCCAGCAGTGCCCGGGACAGGGGGCGCGATCAGCCCCAGCATTTT.

This sequence joins TRBV2 and TRBJ2-1; possible D gene TRBD1, 6 bases. The CDR3 loop spans 13 amino acids. CDR1 is SNHLY, CDR2 FYNNEI, per germline. Trimming stripped 4 bases from V and 3 bases from J, with 7 bases between. The CDR3 here is CASSGTVYNEQFF. The CDR3 bases are TGTGCCAGCAGTGGGACAGTCTACAATGAGCAGTTCTTC.

This CDR3 reads CASSPRFNEKLFF. CDR3 nucleotides: TGTGCCAGCTCACCTAGGTTTAATGAAAAACTGTTTTTT. This chain links TRBV18 with TRBJ1-4, with no clear D. Germline CDR1 reads KGHSH; CDR2 reads LQKENI. The CDR3 is made up of 13 amino acids. Trimming took off 3 bases at V and 4 bases at J, with 6 bases between the two ends.